These 25 T cell receptor beta chains were all obtained from the same sample, sequenced in a study of CD8 T cells in Susac syndrome. After extraction with the RNeasy kit, about 0.45 to 1 ug of the RNA was reverse transcribed using random hexamers. TCRdb recomputed calls from the immunoSEQ multiplex PCR reads with MiXCR, one row per CDR3 protein. This table has roughly 80,000 distinct CDR3 sequences, 75% to 95% appearing once. The sample comprised CD8+ T cells from PBMCs. The receptors originated from a human donor with multiple sclerosis.

V and J are TRBV3-1 and TRBJ2-5; D is uncertain. The germline V gene encodes CDR1 LGHDT and CDR2 YNNKEL (reference sequence). CDR3 length: 12 residues. With 3 bases removed from V and 9 bases from J, the gap between germline ends came to 11 bases. CDR3 sequence: CASSHPDVAQYF. The CDR3 DNA reads TGTGCCAGCAGCCACCCCGACGTGGCCCAGTACTTC.

V is TRBV7-8 and J is TRBJ2-1; D is uncertain. CDR1 and CDR2 (germline): SGHVS, FQNEAQ. Trimming removed 1 base at V and 6 bases at J, with 10 bases between. The CDR3 is 14 residues long. The CDR3 protein is CASSLVVWTNEQFF. CDR3 nucleotides: TGTGCCAGCAGCTTAGTAGTGTGGACCAATGAGCAGTTCTTC.

The chain is built from TRBV4-1 and TRBJ1-2; perhaps TRBD1 as D (5 bases). The V gene's germline CDR1 is MGHRA and CDR2 YSYEKL. The V and J ends lost 3 bases and 3 bases respectively, with 14 bases between them. This CDR3 is 15 amino acids long. DNA of the CDR3: TGCGCCAGCAGCCACCCAATTAGGGGCGACTATGGCTACACCTTC. This sequence encodes CASSHPIRGDYGYTF.

This clonotype is a singleton in its sample. The rearrangement links TRBV4-3 to TRBJ2-3, with D unresolved. V dropped 1 base and J dropped 0 bases, with 14 bases sitting between them. This CDR3 spans 17 amino acids. The germline V gene encodes CDR1 LGHNA and CDR2 YSLEER. The CDR3 DNA reads as TGCGCCAGCAGCCAAGGGCGAAGCAGAACTAGCACAGATACGCAGTATTTT. Translation gives CASSQGRSRTSTDTQYF.

This sequence joins TRBV4-3 and TRBJ1-1, with a tentative D call TRBD1 (5 bases). The germline V gene has CDR1 LGHNA and CDR2 YSLEER. The CDR3 has 17 amino acids. V lost 0 bases, J lost 2 bases, and 16 bases lay in between. The CDR3 reads CASSQDNGGGPNTEAFF. CDR3 in DNA: TGCGCCAGCAGCCAAGATAACGGGGGGGGACCAAACACTGAAGCTTTCTTT.

The gene calls are TRBV19 and TRBJ2-1; D unresolved. Germline V CDR1 and CDR2: LNHDA, SQIVND (reference sequence). Trimming took 10 bases from V and 4 from J, leaving 17 bases between them. The CDR3 contains 14 residues. DNA for the CDR3: TGTGCCACCAGCCAGGTTGACACTTACAATGAGCAGTTCTTC. Its protein is CATSQVDTYNEQFF.

The gene calls are TRBV12-3 or TRBV12-4 and TRBJ1-5; D is ambiguous. The V gene lost 5 bases and the J gene lost 4 bases, with 9 bases spanning the gap. The CDR3 is 13 amino acids. CDR3 protein: CASSPRANQPQHF. CDR3 sequence (DNA): TGTGCCAGCAGTCCCCGGGCGAATCAGCCCCAGCATTTT.

J is TRBJ1-2 and V is TRBV12-3 or TRBV12-4; TRBD1 aligns across 7 bases. The CDR3 is made up of 12 amino acids. Trimming took 4 bases from V and 7 from J; bases not matched to a gene: 3. As DNA, the CDR3 is TGTGCCAGCAGTTCCGGGACAGCTGGCTACACCTTC. This codes for CASSSGTAGYTF.

This clonotype was picked up a small number of times. This rearrangement joins TRBV29-1 to TRBJ2-7; D gene ambiguous. The CDR3 runs 13 residues. Germline V gene data show CDR1 as SQVTM and CDR2 as ANQGSEA. V shed 6 bases and J shed 2 bases, with 14 bases lying between them. CDR3 sequence (DNA): TGCAGCGTGGTCTGGGCAGATACCTACGAGCAGTACTTC. Its protein product is CSVVWADTYEQYF.

The chain links TRBV24-1 to TRBJ2-7; 9 bases align to TRBD1. From germline, CDR1 is KGHDR and CDR2 SFDVKD. The CDR3 totals 13 residues. With 5 bases clipped from V and 6 bases from J, the junction kept 4 bases outside the gene matches. The CDR3 DNA follows: TGTGCCACCAGTGGGACAGGGGAGCTCGAGCAGTACTTC. It encodes CATSGTGELEQYF.

The chain uses TRBV12-3 or TRBV12-4 and TRBJ1-1; the D is unclear. CDR3 length: 14 residues. Deletions cut 6 bases from V and 1 base from J, with 12 bases between. CDR3 region: CASRALHQNTEAFF. CDR3 DNA sequence: TGTGCCAGCAGGGCCCTACACCAGAACACTGAAGCTTTCTTT.

The chain employs TRBV24-1 and TRBJ2-7, with D possibly TRBD2 on 6 matching bases. The CDR3 sequence is 13 residues long. Per the germline V gene, CDR1 is KGHDR and CDR2 is SFDVKD. Deletions cut 5 bases from V and 5 bases from J, with 12 bases between. CDR3 nucleotide sequence: TGTGCCACCAGTGGCGGGGAAGCCCACGAGCAGTACTTC. It specifies CATSGGEAHEQYF.

This rearrangement joins TRBV20-1 to TRBJ2-2; 7 bases line up with TRBD2. With 5 bases clipped from V and 1 base from J, the junction kept 4 bases outside the gene matches. The length of the CDR3 is 14 residues. Germline V gene data show CDR1 as DFQATT and CDR2 as SNEGSKA (reference sequence). The CDR3 here is CSASLAGNTGELFF. The CDR3 DNA follows: TGCAGTGCTTCTTTAGCGGGGAACACCGGGGAGCTGTTTTTT.

This clonotype was observed a single time. V usage is TRBV12-3 or TRBV12-4 and J usage is TRBJ1-1, with D tentatively TRBD1 (5 bases). Deletions cut 4 bases from V and 0 bases from J, with 9 bases between. The CDR3 consists of 14 residues. Written as DNA, the CDR3 is TGTGCCAGCAGTTCCGGGACGGTGAACACTGAAGCTTTCTTT. Protein: CASSSGTVNTEAFF.

The table lists this clonotype with a few counts. This chain joins TRBV12-3 or TRBV12-4 and TRBJ1-2; 10 nucleotides line up with TRBD1. The CDR3 sequence is 14 residues long. The V gene end was trimmed by 5 bases and the J gene end by 5 bases; junction bases not matched to a gene: 5. CDR3 residues: CASSPTGGAYGYTF. In DNA, the CDR3 is TGTGCCAGCAGTCCGACAGGGGGCGCGTATGGCTACACCTTC.

The chain joins TRBV4-1 to TRBJ2-7; no definite D call. Looked up from germline, CDR1 is MGHRA and CDR2 is YSYEKL. The V gene lost 1 base and the J gene lost 6 bases, with 10 bases spanning the gap. This CDR3 comprises 13 residues. The DNA for the CDR3 is TGCGCCAGCAGCCAAGGAGGCGACGCCGAGCAGTACTTC. This sequence encodes CASSQGGDAEQYF.

The chain is built from TRBV6-5 and TRBJ1-1; D not resolved. This CDR3 has 13 amino acids. The V gene lost 5 bases and the J gene lost 6 bases, with 13 bases spanning the gap. The germline CDR1 and CDR2 sequences are MNHEY and SVGAGI. CDR3: CASSSFVGSEAFF. CDR3 in DNA: TGTGCCAGCAGTAGCTTTGTGGGTTCTGAAGCTTTCTTT.

This clonotype was counted once. V is TRBV25-1 and J is TRBJ1-2; 10 nucleotides match TRBD1. The ends lost 7 bases at V and 2 bases at J; junction bases unmatched: 4. The CDR3 totals 14 residues. CDR1 MGHDK and CDR2 SYGVNS come from the germline V gene. This chain's CDR3 is CASMGGQGNYGYTF. The CDR3 nucleotides read TGTGCCAGCATGGGGGGACAGGGGAACTATGGCTACACCTTC.

The chain links TRBV20-1 to TRBJ1-1; D gene uncertain. CDR3 length: 12 residues. The germline V and J ends were trimmed by 4 bases and 0 bases, with 6 bases remaining between them. Germline CDR1 reads DFQATT; CDR2 reads SNEGSKA (reference sequence). The DNA for the CDR3 is TGCAGTGCTAAGTGGATGAACACTGAAGCTTTCTTT. Translated: CSAKWMNTEAFF.

The gene calls are TRBV6-6 and TRBJ2-3; no firm D call. V lost 6 bases and J lost 2, with 9 bases in between. CDR1 is MNHNY, CDR2 SVGAGI, per germline (reference sequence). The CDR3 has 13 residues. CDR3 sequence (DNA): TGTGCCAGCAGGGAAGGTCCCACAGATACGCAGTATTTT. Translation: CASREGPTDTQYF.

The rearrangement joins TRBV24-1 to TRBJ1-6; 12 nucleotides align to TRBD1. CDR1 KGHDR and CDR2 SFDVKD come from the germline V gene. CDR3 length equals 17 residues. J was trimmed by 7 bases and V by 2 bases; bases with no gene match: 5. CDR3 sequence reads: CATSDYPGTGGNSPLHF. Here the CDR3 DNA reads TGTGCCACCAGTGATTACCCTGGGACAGGGGGCAATTCACCCCTCCACTTT.

The V call is TRBV9, the J call TRBJ2-1; D not certain. Trimming left V 4 bases short and J 5 bases short, with 7 bases between. Germline CDR1 and CDR2: SGDLS and YYNGEE. There are 12 residues in the CDR3. The CDR3 bases are TGTGCCAGCAGCCCCCGCAACAATGAGCAGTTCTTC. As protein: CASSPRNNEQFF.

The chain uses TRBV11-2 and TRBJ1-1, with D perhaps TRBD1 (6 bases). The CDR3 is made up of 14 amino acids. Germline V gene sequence: CDR1 SGHAT, CDR2 FQNNGV. V was pared by 3 bases and J by 1 base, with 9 bases between. CDR3: CASSLGGSNTEAFF. The CDR3 bases are TGTGCCAGCAGCTTGGGGGGCTCGAACACTGAAGCTTTCTTT.

The chain uses TRBV19 and TRBJ2-1, with a weak D call TRBD2 (5 bases). Per the germline V gene, CDR1 is LNHDA and CDR2 is SQIVND (reference sequence). This CDR3 contains 12 residues. V was pared by 7 bases and J by 7 bases, with 11 bases between. The CDR3 loop reads CASTWTGNEQFF. CDR3 coding DNA: TGTGCCAGTACTTGGACTGGGAATGAGCAGTTCTTC.

Note on this clonotype: A read error may account for a junction end that differs from germline. The chain combines TRBV6-1 with TRBJ1-1; possibly TRBD1 for D (5 bases). Germline CDR1 is MNHNS and CDR2 is SASEGT. The CDR3 runs 14 residues. CDR3 sequence: CASREGTVNTEAFF. DNA for the CDR3: TGTGCCAGCAGGGAAGGGACGGTGAACACTGAAGCTTTCTTT.